One and the same sample provided the 23 T cell receptor beta chains below, sequenced in a study of T cells in Graves' hyperthyroidism and ophthalmopathy. Regions amplified from RNA transcripts were the TCR beta CDR3 regions. HTBI primers were used for first-round RT-PCR of the TCR CDR3. TCRdb re-called the multiplex PCR reads with MiXCR, one entry per CDR3 protein. The sample shows 500,000 to 600,000 distinct CDR3 sequences, roughly a sixth of them seen only once. The sample comprised blood. The receptors were gathered from a young woman with Graves' hyperthyroidism.

Worth noting for this clonotype: It may be a read error: a sequence one base away is much more abundant. This chain links TRBV7-9 with TRBJ2-1; 10 positions match TRBD2. Germline lookup yields CDR1 SEHNR and CDR2 FQNEAQ (reference sequence). The CDR3 extends over 17 amino acids. The CDR3: CAGSPILAGVPYNEQFF. The CDR3 coding sequence is TGTGCCGGCAGCCCCATCCTAGCGGGAGTTCCCTACAATGAGCAGTTCTTC. Looking up the rest from reference TRBV7-9 and TRBJ2-1 gives the full variable domain: DTGVSQNPRHKITKRGQNVTFRCDPISEHNRLYWYRQTLGQGPEFLTYFQNEAQLEKSRLLSDRFSAERPKGSFSTLEIQRTEQGDSAMYLCAGSPILAGVPYNEQFFGPGTRLTVL.

This clonotype has only a few counts. Written as DNA, the CDR3 is TGTGCCACCAGCACAACCGGGACCCTAGGGGACGAGCAGTACTTC. It codes for CATSTTGTLGDEQYF. The gene calls are TRBV15 and TRBJ2-7; either TRBD1 or TRBD2 may fit D (5 bases each). This CDR3 region has 15 residues. Germline CDR1 LNHNV, CDR2 YYDKDF (reference sequence). The germline V and J ends were trimmed by 4 bases and 5 bases, with 18 bases remaining between them.

This clonotype was recorded a few times. V usage is TRBV18 and J usage is TRBJ2-3; D tentatively fits TRBD1 or TRBD2 (5 bases each). Germline CDR1 is KGHSH and CDR2 is LQKENI. The CDR3 has 16 residues. V lost 6 bases and J 4 bases, leaving 20 bases between the germline ends. In nucleotides, the CDR3 is TGTGCCAGCTCGGTTCAGGGACCCCGCTTCCCAGATACGCAGTATTTT. Its protein product is CASSVQGPRFPDTQYF.

The V gene is TRBV19, the J gene TRBJ1-6, with 7 bases identical to TRBD1. Per germline, CDR1 LNHDA and CDR2 SQIVND (reference sequence). Trimming cost V 3 bases and J 7 bases; bases outside gene matches: 18. CDR3 length equals 19 residues. The CDR3 DNA follows: TGTGCCAGTAGTATCCAGGGGGGGATGATGAACCTAAGGAATTCACCCCTCCACTTT. Translated, it gives CASSIQGGMMNLRNSPLHF.

This clonotype was observed a handful of times. This chain uses TRBV30 with TRBJ2-1; D not resolved. Germline loops: CDR1 GTSNPN, CDR2 SVGIG (reference sequence). V was pared by 0 bases and J by 2 bases, with 5 bases between. The CDR3 contains 13 residues. The CDR3 protein is CAWSVGPYNEQFF. The CDR3 DNA is TGTGCCTGGAGTGTAGGCCCCTACAATGAGCAGTTCTTC.

The chain recombines TRBV6-1 with TRBJ2-7; 9 bases map to TRBD2. J gave up 3 bases and V 6 bases, and 9 bases lay outside the gene matches. The CDR3 length is 15 residues. CDR1 is MNHNS, CDR2 SASEGT, per germline. This chain's CDR3 is CASSHAAGGIYEQYF. The CDR3 DNA is TGTGCCAGCAGCCACGCAGCGGGAGGTATCTACGAGCAGTACTTC.

This clonotype was observed many times. The junction departs from germline at one end; a sequencing error may be responsible. The genes are TRBV7-9 and TRBJ2-7; 9 bases map to TRBD1. The CDR3 runs 15 residues. The germline V gene encodes CDR1 SEHNR and CDR2 FQNEAQ (reference sequence). The chain's CDR3 is CASSSPGQGSHEQYF. In nucleotides, the CDR3 is TGTGCCAGCAGCTCGCCGGGACAGGGCTCCCACGAGCAGTACTTC.

This clonotype showed up just a few times. This chain links TRBV12-3 or TRBV12-4 with TRBJ1-2; 7 bases match TRBD1. This CDR3 contains 13 residues. J gave up 7 bases and V 5 bases, and 7 bases lay outside the gene matches. The chain's CDR3 is CASSLTGRSGYTF. The DNA of the CDR3 is TGTGCCAGCAGTCTGACAGGGCGTTCTGGCTACACCTTC.

This clonotype has a count of ten or more. The chain carries TRBV11-2 and TRBJ2-5, with unresolved D. This CDR3 spans 13 amino acids. V was pared by 3 bases and J by 5 bases, with 10 bases between. CDR1 SGHAT and CDR2 FQNNGV come from the germline V gene. The CDR3 spells CASSFGQWETQYF. CDR3 DNA: TGTGCCAGCAGCTTTGGCCAGTGGGAGACCCAGTACTTC.

This clonotype was seen only once. As DNA, the CDR3 is TGCGCCAGCAGCCAAGATAGGGACCGAGGAATTTACGAGCAGTACTTC. Translated: CASSQDRDRGIYEQYF. The rearrangement joins TRBV4-3 to TRBJ2-7; the D gene could be TRBD1 or TRBD2 (5 bases each). The CDR3 runs to 16 residues. Germline CDR1 LGHNA, CDR2 YSLEER. Trimming stripped 0 bases from V and 4 bases from J, with 16 bases between.

The chain links TRBV6-5 to TRBJ2-7; 7 positions match TRBD1. The CDR3 consists of 13 residues. Germline V gene data show CDR1 as MNHEY and CDR2 as SVGAGI. V gave up 4 bases and J gave up 7 bases; unmatched junction bases: 7. The CDR3 here is CASSLEGAIEQYF. In DNA, the CDR3 is TGTGCCAGCAGTTTAGAGGGGGCGATTGAGCAGTACTTC.

The chain has TRBV24-1 and TRBJ2-5; no reliable D call. Trimming cost V 5 bases and J 5 bases, with 11 bases left between them. CDR3 size: 13 residues. Germline CDR1 reads KGHDR; CDR2 reads SFDVKD. The CDR3, as DNA: TGTGCCACCAGTGGGGGTGTTCGGGAGACCCAGTACTTC. It yields the protein CATSGGVRETQYF.

A remark on this clonotype: At one end the junction does not follow the germline gene, possibly because of a read error. The gene calls are TRBV20-1 and TRBJ1-2; D remains unclear. Looked up from germline, CDR1 is DFQATT and CDR2 is SNEGSKA (reference sequence). This CDR3 contains 11 residues. CDR3: CSARAGFGHTF. The CDR3 DNA reads TGCAGTGCTAGAGCGGGGTTTGGCCACACCTTC.

This clonotype occurred many times. The V and J genes are TRBV7-2 and TRBJ1-6; the match to TRBD1 covers 8 bases. The junction had 4 bases not matched to a gene; V was cut back by 5 bases and J by 16 bases. Germline-derived CDR1 and CDR2 are SGHTA and FQGNSA. This CDR3 comprises 11 residues. In DNA form, the CDR3 reads TGTGCCAGCAGCACAGGGGGGCTTCTCCACTTT. As protein: CASSTGGLLHF.

The DNA of the CDR3 is TGCGCCAGCAGCCAAGATAGGGCGGGGCCCTACGAGCAGTACTTC. Protein: CASSQDRAGPYEQYF. The chain is built from TRBV4-1 and TRBJ2-7, with D perhaps TRBD2 (6 bases). Germline assignment: CDR1 MGHRA and CDR2 YSYEKL. This CDR3 contains 15 residues. V was clipped by 0 bases and J by 2 bases, with 11 bases between them.

This clonotype has a count of ten or more. The V and J genes are TRBV11-3 and TRBJ2-1, with D perhaps TRBD1 (5 bases). CDR1 and CDR2 (germline): SGHNT, YENEEA. V lost 0 bases and J 0 bases, leaving 6 bases between the germline ends. CDR3 length: 15 residues. The CDR3 bases are TGTGCCAGCAGCTTAGACAGGGCCTCCTACAATGAGCAGTTCTTC. Its protein product is CASSLDRASYNEQFF.

This clonotype was observed at least ten times. The rearrangement links TRBV7-2 to TRBJ2-3; 8 bases agree with TRBD1. V lost 4 bases and J lost 1; bases outside the gene matches: 7. CDR3 length: 16 residues. Germline CDR1 reads SGHTA; CDR2 reads FQGNSA. This chain's CDR3 is CASSSRTGKGTDTQYF. The DNA for the CDR3 is TGTGCCAGCAGCTCTAGGACAGGGAAAGGCACAGATACGCAGTATTTT.

This clonotype came up many times. The chain recombines TRBV12-3 or TRBV12-4 with TRBJ1-1; D ambiguous. This CDR3 spans 14 amino acids. Between the trimmed V and J ends, which lost 1 base and 1 base, there was a span of 7 bases. The CDR3 bases are TGTGCCAGCAGTTTAGGGGTCAAGAACACTGAAGCTTTCTTT. This codes for CASSLGVKNTEAFF.

This clonotype was seen ten or more times. V is TRBV6-1 and J is TRBJ1-4; D may be TRBD1 (5 bases). V dropped 4 bases and J dropped 3 bases, with 18 bases sitting between them. The CDR3 has 17 amino acids. The germline gives CDR1 MNHNS, CDR2 SASEGT. For the CDR3, the DNA is TGTGCCAGCAGTGTGCTCGTAGGGGCCGACCCTAATGAAAAACTGTTTTTT. Translated, it gives CASSVLVGADPNEKLFF.

This clonotype was found a few times. The chain has TRBV24-1 and TRBJ1-3, with TRBD1 as a possible D gene (6 bases). The V and J ends lost 1 base and 0 bases respectively, with 18 bases between them. CDR3 length: 19 amino acids. The germline CDR1 and CDR2 sequences are KGHDR and SFDVKD. CDR3 sequence reads: CATSDFVGDTIRSGNTIYF. The CDR3 DNA reads TGTGCCACCAGTGATTTCGTCGGGGACACGATCCGCTCTGGAAACACCATATATTTT.

V and J are TRBV20-1 and TRBJ2-5; 12 bases line up with TRBD2. V was pared by 5 bases and J by 4 bases, with 8 bases of the junction left unmatched. The CDR3 extends over 15 amino acids. The germline V gene has CDR1 DFQATT and CDR2 SNEGSKA (reference sequence). CDR3 amino acids: CSAGSPTSGRETQYF. The CDR3 DNA reads as TGCAGTGCTGGATCGCCGACTAGCGGGAGAGAGACCCAGTACTTC.

This clonotype was seen at least ten times. The chain combines TRBV29-1 with TRBJ2-7, with 7 bases lining up with TRBD2. This CDR3 has 13 amino acids. Germline assignment: CDR1 SQVTM and CDR2 ANQGSEA. V lost 5 bases, J lost 6 bases, and 10 bases stayed unmatched. The DNA of the CDR3 is TGCAGCGTTCGAGTAGCGGGTTTGCGCGAGCAGTACTTC. Amino acids: CSVRVAGLREQYF.

V is TRBV29-1 and J is TRBJ2-2; weak D call: TRBD2 (6 bases). Trimming took off 6 bases at V and 1 base at J, with 9 bases between the two ends. Germline CDR1 SQVTM, CDR2 ANQGSEA. The CDR3 sequence is 13 residues long. CDR3 in DNA: TGCAGCGTAGGGGACTGGAACACCGGGGAGCTGTTTTTT. The encoded protein is CSVGDWNTGELFF.